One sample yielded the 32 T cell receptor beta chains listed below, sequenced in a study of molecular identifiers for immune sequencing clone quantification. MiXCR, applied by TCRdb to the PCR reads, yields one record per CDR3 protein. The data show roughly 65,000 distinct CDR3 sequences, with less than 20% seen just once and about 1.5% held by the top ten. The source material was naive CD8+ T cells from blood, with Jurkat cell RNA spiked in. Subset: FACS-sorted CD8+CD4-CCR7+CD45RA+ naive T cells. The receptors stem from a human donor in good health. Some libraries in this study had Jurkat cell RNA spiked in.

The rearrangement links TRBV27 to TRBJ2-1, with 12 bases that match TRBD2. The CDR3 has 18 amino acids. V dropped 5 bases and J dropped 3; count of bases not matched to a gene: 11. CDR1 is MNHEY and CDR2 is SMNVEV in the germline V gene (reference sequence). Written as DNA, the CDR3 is TGTGCCAGCAGTCTGGGACTAGCGGGCTTAGCCCTCTACAATGAGCAGTTCTTC. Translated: CASSLGLAGLALYNEQFF.

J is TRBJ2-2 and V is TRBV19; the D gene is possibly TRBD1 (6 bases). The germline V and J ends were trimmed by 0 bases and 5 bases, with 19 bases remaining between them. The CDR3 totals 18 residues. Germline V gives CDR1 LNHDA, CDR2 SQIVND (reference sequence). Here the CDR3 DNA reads TGTGCCAGTAGTATAGATTGGACAGTCTATGTGTCTACCGGGGAGCTGTTTTTT. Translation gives CASSIDWTVYVSTGELFF. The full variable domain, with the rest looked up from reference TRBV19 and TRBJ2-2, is DGGITQSPKYLFRKEGQNVTLSCEQNLNHDAMYWYRQDPGQGLRLIYYSQIVNDFQKGDIAEGYSVSREKKESFPLTVTSAQKNPTAFYLCASSIDWTVYVSTGELFFGEGSRLTVL.

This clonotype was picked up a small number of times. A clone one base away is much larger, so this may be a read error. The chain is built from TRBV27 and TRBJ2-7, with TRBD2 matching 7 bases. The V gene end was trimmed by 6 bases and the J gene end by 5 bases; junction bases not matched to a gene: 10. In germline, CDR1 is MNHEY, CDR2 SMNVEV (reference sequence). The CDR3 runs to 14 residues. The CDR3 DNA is TGTGCCAGCAGAAATGGCGGGAGTATCCACGAGCAGTACTTC. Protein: CASRNGGSIHEQYF.

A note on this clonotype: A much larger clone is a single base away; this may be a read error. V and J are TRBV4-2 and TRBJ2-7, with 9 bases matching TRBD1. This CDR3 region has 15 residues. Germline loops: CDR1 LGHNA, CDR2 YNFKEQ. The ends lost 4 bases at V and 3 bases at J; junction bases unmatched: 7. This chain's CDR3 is CASSPQTGGSYEQYF. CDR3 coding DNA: TGTGCCAGCAGCCCCCAAACAGGGGGCAGCTACGAGCAGTACTTC.

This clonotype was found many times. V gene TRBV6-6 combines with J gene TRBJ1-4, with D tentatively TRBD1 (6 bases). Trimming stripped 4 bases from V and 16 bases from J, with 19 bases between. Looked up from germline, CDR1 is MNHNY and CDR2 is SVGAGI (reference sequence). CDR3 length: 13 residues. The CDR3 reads CASSLQIGRGAFF. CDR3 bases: TGTGCCAGCAGTTTGCAGATAGGGAGGGGGGCGTTTTTT.

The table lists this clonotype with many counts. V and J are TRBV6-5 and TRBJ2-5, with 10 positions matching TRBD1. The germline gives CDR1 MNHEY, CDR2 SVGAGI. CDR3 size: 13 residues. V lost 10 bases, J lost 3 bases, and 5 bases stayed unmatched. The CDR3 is CATLGTGEETQYF. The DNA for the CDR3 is TGTGCCACCTTAGGGACAGGGGAAGAGACCCAGTACTTC.

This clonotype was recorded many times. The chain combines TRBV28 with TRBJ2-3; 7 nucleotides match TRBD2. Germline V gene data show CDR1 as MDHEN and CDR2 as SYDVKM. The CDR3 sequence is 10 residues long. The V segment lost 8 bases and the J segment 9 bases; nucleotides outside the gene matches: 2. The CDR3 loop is CASAGVTQYF. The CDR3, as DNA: TGTGCCAGCGCGGGGGTCACGCAGTATTTT.

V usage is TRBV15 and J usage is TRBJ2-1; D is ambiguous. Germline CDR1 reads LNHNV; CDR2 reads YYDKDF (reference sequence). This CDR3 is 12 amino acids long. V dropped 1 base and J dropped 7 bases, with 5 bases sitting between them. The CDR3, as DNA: TGTGCCACCAGCAGAGTGGAGAATGAGCAGTTCTTC. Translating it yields CATSRVENEQFF.

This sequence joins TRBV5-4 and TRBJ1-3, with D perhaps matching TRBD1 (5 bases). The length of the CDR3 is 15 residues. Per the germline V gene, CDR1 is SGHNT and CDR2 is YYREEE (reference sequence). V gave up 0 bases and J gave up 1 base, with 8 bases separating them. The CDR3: CASSLGRASGNTIYF. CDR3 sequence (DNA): TGTGCCAGCAGCTTGGGCAGGGCTTCTGGAAACACCATATATTTT.

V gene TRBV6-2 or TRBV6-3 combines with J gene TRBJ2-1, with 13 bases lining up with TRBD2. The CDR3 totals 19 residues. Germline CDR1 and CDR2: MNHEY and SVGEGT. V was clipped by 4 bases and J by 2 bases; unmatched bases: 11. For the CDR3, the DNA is TGTGCCAGCAGTTCCCAGGGACTAGCGGGACCAGAAACCTACAATGAGCAGTTCTTC. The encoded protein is CASSSQGLAGPETYNEQFF.

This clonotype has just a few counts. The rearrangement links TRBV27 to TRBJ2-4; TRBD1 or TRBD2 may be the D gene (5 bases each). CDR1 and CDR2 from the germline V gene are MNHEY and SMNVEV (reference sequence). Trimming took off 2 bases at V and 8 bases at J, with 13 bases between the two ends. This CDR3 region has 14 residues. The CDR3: CASSLMGVHDIQYF. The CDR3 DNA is TGTGCCAGCAGTTTAATGGGGGTTCATGACATTCAGTACTTC.

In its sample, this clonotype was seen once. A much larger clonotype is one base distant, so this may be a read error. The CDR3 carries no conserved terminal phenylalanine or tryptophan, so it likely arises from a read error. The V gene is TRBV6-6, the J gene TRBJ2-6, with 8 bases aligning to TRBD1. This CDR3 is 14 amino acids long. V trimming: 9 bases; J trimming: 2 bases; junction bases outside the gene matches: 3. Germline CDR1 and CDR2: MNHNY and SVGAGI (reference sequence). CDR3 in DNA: TGTGCCAGTCAGGGGGCCACTGGGGCCAACGTCCTGACTCTC. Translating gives CASQGATGANVLTL.

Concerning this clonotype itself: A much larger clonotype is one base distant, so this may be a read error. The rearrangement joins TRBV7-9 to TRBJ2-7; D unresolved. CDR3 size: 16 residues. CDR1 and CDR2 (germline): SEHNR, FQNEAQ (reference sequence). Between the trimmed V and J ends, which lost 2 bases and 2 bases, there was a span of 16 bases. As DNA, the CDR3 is TGTGCCAGCAGCTTAAGCAGGACGCGGTTGACCTACGAGCAGTACTTC. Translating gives CASSLSRTRLTYEQYF.

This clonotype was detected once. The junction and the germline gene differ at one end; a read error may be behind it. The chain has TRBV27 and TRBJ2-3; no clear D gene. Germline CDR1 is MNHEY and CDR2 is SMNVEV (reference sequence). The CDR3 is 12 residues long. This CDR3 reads CASSRSTDTRYF. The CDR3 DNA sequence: TGTGCCAGCAGTCGGAGTACAGATACGCGGTATTTT.

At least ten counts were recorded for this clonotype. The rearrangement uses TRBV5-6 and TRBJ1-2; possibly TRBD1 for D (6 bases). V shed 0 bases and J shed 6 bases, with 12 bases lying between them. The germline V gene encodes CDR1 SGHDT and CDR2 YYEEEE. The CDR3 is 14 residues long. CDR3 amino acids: CASSLVGGAHGYTF. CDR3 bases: TGTGCCAGCAGCTTGGTCGGGGGCGCCCATGGCTACACCTTC. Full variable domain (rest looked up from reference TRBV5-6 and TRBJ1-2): DAGVTQSPTHLIKTRGQQVTLRCSPKSGHDTVSWYQQALGQGPQFIFQYYEEEERQRGNFPDRFSGHQFPNYSSELNVNALLLGDSALYLCASSLVGGAHGYTFGSGTRLTVV.

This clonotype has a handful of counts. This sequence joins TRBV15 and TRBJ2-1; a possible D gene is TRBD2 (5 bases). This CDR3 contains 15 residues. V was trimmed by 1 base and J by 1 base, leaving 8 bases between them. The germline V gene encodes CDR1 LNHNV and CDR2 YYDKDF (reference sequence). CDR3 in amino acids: CATSRGSGSYNEQFF. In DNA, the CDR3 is TGTGCCACCAGCAGAGGAAGCGGATCCTACAATGAGCAGTTCTTC.

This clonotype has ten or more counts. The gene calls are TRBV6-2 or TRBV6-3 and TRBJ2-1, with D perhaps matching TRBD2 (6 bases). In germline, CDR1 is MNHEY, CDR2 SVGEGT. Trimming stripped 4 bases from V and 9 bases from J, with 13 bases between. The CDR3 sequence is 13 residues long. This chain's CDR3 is CASSSGEGIEQFF. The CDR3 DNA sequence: TGTGCCAGCAGTTCGGGAGAGGGGATTGAGCAGTTCTTC.

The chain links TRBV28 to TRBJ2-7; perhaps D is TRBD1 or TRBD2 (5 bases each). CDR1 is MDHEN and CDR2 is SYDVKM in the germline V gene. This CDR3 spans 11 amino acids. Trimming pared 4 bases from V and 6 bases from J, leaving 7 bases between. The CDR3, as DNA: TGTGCCAGCAGTTCCGGGGCCGAGCAGTACTTC. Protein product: CASSSGAEQYF.

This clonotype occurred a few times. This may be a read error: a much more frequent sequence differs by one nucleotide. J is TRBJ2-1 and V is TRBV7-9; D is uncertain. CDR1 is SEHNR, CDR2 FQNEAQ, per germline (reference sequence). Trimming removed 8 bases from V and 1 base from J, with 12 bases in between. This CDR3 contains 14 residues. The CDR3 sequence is CASSRQASYNEQFF. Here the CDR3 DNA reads TGTGCCAGCTCAAGACAAGCGTCCTACAATGAGCAGTTCTTC.

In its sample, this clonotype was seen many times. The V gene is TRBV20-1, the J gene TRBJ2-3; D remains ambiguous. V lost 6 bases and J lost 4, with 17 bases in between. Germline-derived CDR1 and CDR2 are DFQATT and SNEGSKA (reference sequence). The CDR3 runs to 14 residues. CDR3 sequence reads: CSASRVPVADTQYF. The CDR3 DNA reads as TGCAGTGCGTCCCGGGTGCCCGTAGCAGATACGCAGTATTTT.

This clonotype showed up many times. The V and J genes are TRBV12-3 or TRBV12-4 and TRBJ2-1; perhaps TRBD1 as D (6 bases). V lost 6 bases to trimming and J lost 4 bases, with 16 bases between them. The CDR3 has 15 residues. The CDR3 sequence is CASRPLGQPYNEQFF. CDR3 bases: TGTGCCAGCAGGCCCTTAGGACAGCCATACAATGAGCAGTTCTTC.

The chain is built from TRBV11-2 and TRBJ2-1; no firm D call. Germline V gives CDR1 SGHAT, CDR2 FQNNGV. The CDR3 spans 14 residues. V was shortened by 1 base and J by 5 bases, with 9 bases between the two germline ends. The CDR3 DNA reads TGTGCCAGCAGCTTAGGTAGGTCCGACAATGAGCAGTTCTTC. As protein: CASSLGRSDNEQFF.

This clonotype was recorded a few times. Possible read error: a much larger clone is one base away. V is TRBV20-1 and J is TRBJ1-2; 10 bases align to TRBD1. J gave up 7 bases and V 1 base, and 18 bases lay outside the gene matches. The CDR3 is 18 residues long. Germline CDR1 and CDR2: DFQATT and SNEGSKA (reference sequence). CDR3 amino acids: CSARALTGTGVLYCGYTF. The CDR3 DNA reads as TGCAGTGCTAGAGCACTGACCGGGACAGGGGTGCTTTACTGTGGCTACACCTTC.

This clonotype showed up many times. In DNA form, the CDR3 reads TGTGCCAGCAGCACTTACAGGGGCCCTAATGAAAAACTGTTTTTT. Encoded protein: CASSTYRGPNEKLFF. The V call is TRBV7-8, the J call TRBJ1-4; 7 bases match TRBD1. The V gene end was trimmed by 5 bases and the J gene end by 3 bases; junction bases not matched to a gene: 6. From germline, CDR1 is SGHVS and CDR2 FQNEAQ. This CDR3 comprises 15 residues. The full variable domain, completed using reference TRBV7-8 and TRBJ1-4, is GAGVSQSPRYKVAKRGQDVALRCDPISGHVSLFWYQQALGQGPEFLTYFQNEAQLDKSGLPSDRFFAERPEGSVSTLKIQRTQQEDSAVYLCASSTYRGPNEKLFFGSGTQLSVL.

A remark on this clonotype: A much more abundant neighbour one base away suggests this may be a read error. Written as DNA, the CDR3 is TGTGCCAGCAGCTTAGGAGGGGGTGGTGTAGATACGCAGTATTTT. This sequence encodes CASSLGGGGVDTQYF. The chain has TRBV7-9 and TRBJ2-3, with D possibly matching TRBD1 (6 bases). Per the germline V gene, CDR1 is SEHNR and CDR2 is FQNEAQ (reference sequence). Trimming took 1 base from V and 5 from J, leaving 13 bases between them. The CDR3 has 15 residues.

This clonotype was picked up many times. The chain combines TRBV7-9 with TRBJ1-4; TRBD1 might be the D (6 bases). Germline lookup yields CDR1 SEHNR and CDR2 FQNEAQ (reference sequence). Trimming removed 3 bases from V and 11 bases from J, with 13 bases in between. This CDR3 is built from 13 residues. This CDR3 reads CASSLGEGEKLFF. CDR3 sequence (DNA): TGTGCCAGCAGCTTGGGGGAGGGGGAGAAACTGTTTTTT.

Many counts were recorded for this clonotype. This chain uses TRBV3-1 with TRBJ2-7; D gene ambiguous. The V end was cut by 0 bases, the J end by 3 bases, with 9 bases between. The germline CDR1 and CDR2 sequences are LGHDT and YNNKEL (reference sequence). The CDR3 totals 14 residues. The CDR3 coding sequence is TGTGCCAGCAGCCAAGATCTGGTCAGCTACGAGCAGTACTTC. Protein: CASSQDLVSYEQYF.

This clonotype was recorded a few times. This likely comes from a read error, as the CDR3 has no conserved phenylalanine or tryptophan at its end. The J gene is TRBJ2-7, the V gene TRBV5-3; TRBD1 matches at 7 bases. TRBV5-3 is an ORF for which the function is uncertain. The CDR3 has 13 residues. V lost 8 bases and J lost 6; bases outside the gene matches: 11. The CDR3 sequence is CASTLEGASEQYL. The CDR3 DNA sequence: TGTGCCAGCACCCTCGAGGGGGCCTCCGAGCAGTACCTC.

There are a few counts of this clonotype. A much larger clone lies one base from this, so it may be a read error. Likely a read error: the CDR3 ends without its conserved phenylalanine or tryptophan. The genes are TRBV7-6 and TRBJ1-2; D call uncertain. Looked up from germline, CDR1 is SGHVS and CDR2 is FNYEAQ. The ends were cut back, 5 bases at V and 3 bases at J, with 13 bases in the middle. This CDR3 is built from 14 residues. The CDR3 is CASSPRRGDYGYTL. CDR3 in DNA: TGTGCCAGCAGCCCTCGACGTGGAGACTATGGCTACACCCTC.

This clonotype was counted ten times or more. The DNA of the CDR3 is TGTGCCCTCGACGGCCCAACCAAACCTAATGAGCAGTTCTTC. Translating gives CALDGPTKPNEQFF. The gene calls are TRBV30 and TRBJ2-1; no clear D gene. This CDR3 comprises 14 residues. Germline CDR1 GTSNPN, CDR2 SVGIG (reference sequence). V was trimmed by 8 bases and J by 7 bases, leaving 21 bases between them.

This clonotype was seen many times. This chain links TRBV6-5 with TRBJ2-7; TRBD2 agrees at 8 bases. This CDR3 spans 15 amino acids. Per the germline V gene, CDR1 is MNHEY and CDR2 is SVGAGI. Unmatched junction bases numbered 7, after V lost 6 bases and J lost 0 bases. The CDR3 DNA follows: TGTGCCAGCAGCGCCGGGACTAGGAGCTCCTACGAGCAGTACTTC. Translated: CASSAGTRSSYEQYF.

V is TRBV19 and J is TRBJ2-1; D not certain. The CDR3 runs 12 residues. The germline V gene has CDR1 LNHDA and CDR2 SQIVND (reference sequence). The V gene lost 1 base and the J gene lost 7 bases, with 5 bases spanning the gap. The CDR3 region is CASSIVRNEQFF. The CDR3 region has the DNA TGTGCCAGTAGTATAGTTAGAAATGAGCAGTTCTTC.